The clone carrying this T cell receptor beta chain has more than one count but fewer than ten. Its antigen is currently unknown. The data were taken from a study of T cell repertoires in aging, cancer and after chemotherapy. Across the study: Donors were grouped into six age bands spanning 30 or younger through 70 or older. Clear clonal overlap appeared across healthy donor samples taken over several months to years. Study results and caveats: In cancer patients, declining TCR diversity with age involved lost richness and lost evenness. Compared with age-matched healthy donors, untreated hematological or solid cancer patients showed higher blood TCR clonality.

Peripheral blood genomic DNA, not sorted cells or RNA, was the template. Rearranged V-D-J TRB sequences were amplified with a mixed TRB-A/B primer pool. TCRdb re-called the multiplex PCR reads through MiXCR, storing one row per CDR3 protein. Of around 13,000 distinct CDR3 sequences listed, 21% were seen once; the top ten hold 5.7%. The sample consisted of blood. The receptor's source is a human donor in good health.

The DNA of the CDR3 is TGTGCCATCAGTTCCGGGTCCAGAGGACTCTACGAGCAGTACTTC. It codes for CAISSGSRGLYEQYF. The chain combines TRBV10-3 with TRBJ2-7, with D possibly being TRBD2 (5 bases). This CDR3 contains 15 residues. Germline V CDR1 and CDR2: ENHRY, SYGVKD. Trimming stripped 5 bases from V and 3 bases from J, with 17 bases between.